Below, 7 T cell receptor beta chains from the same sample are listed, as sequenced in a study of T cells of healthy individuals. TCRdb called the 5' RACE reads again in MiXCR, with one record for every CDR3 protein. The sample yields 60,000 to 75,000 distinct CDR3 sequences, 16% seen once. The receptors stem from a human donor in good health.

This clonotype has at least ten counts. One junction end disagrees with the germline gene, perhaps due to a read error. This chain links TRBV7-3 with TRBJ2-7, with 10 bases matching TRBD2. The CDR3 has 14 amino acids. CDR1 SGHTA and CDR2 FQGTGA come from the germline V gene. The CDR3, as DNA: TGTGCCAGCAGTTTAAGCGGGGGGGCCTACGAGCAGTACTTC. It specifies CASSLSGGAYEQYF.

This clonotype was detected ten times or more. The V call is TRBV4-1, the J call TRBJ1-6, with 7 bases lining up with TRBD1. This CDR3 is built from 17 residues. Per germline, CDR1 MGHRA and CDR2 YSYEKL. Trimming took 2 bases from V and 4 from J; bases not matched to a gene: 8. The CDR3 spells CASSQWDSRGYNSPLHF. The CDR3 DNA follows: TGCGCCAGCAGCCAATGGGACAGTCGGGGATATAATTCACCCCTCCACTTT.

This clonotype was counted ten times or more. The chain links TRBV10-3 to TRBJ2-5, with 10 bases fitting TRBD2. V shed 3 bases and J 4 bases; nucleotides not matched to a gene: 14. Germline loops: CDR1 ENHRY, CDR2 SYGVKD. The CDR3 spans 18 residues. The CDR3 loop reads CAISDSTSGIFLRETQYF. The CDR3 nucleotides are TGTGCCATCAGTGATTCAACTAGCGGGATATTTCTCCGAGAGACCCAGTACTTC.

This clonotype occurred many times. The CDR3 DNA reads TGTGCCTGGAGCGGAACCTTCGCCGGGGATTCACCCCTCCACTTT. Its translation: CAWSGTFAGDSPLHF. V is TRBV30 and J is TRBJ1-6; D gene unclear. Germline CDR1 GTSNPN, CDR2 SVGIG (reference sequence). V gave up 3 bases and J gave up 8 bases, with 17 bases separating them. This CDR3 region has 15 residues. The full variable domain, with the rest looked up from reference TRBV30 and TRBJ1-6, is SQTIHQWPATLVQPVGSPLSLECTVEGTSNPNLYWYRQAAGRGLQLLFYSVGIGQISSEVPQNLSASRPQDRQFILSSKKLLLSDSGFYLCAWSGTFAGDSPLHFGNGTRLTVT.

CDR3 nucleotide sequence: TGTGCCACCAGTGACGGACAAGCCAAAAACATTCAGTACTTC. This sequence encodes CATSDGQAKNIQYF. This chain joins TRBV24-1 and TRBJ2-4, with TRBD1 as a possible D gene (5 bases). Germline V gene data show CDR1 as KGHDR and CDR2 as SFDVKD. This CDR3 has 14 amino acids. The V and J ends lost 4 bases and 0 bases respectively, with 6 bases between them.

This chain uses TRBV29-1 with TRBJ2-7, with 16 bases aligning to TRBD2. With 7 bases clipped from V and 2 bases from J, the junction kept 2 bases outside the gene matches. The CDR3 totals 14 residues. Germline-derived CDR1 and CDR2 are SQVTM and ANQGSEA. CDR3 amino acids: CSAGTSGRAYEQYF. CDR3 DNA: TGCAGCGCTGGGACTAGCGGGAGGGCCTACGAGCAGTACTTC.

This clonotype was counted only a few times. The CDR3 DNA follows: TGTGCCAGCTCACCACCATTCCAGGGACTAGCGGGGGGGGAGCAGTTCTTC. Encoded protein: CASSPPFQGLAGGEQFF. V gene TRBV18 combines with J gene TRBJ2-1; the match to TRBD2 covers 16 bases. Germline-derived CDR1 and CDR2 are KGHSH and LQKENI. This CDR3 comprises 17 residues. After removal of 0 bases from V and 10 bases from J, the junction contained 6 bases not matched to a gene.